A selection of T cell receptor beta chains follows, all from one sample in a study of regulatory T cells in long-lasting Graves disease. TCRdb reprocessed the multiplex PCR reads via MiXCR and lists one record per CDR3 protein. The sample consists of approximately 360,000 distinct CDR3 sequences, approximately 25% of them appearing once. Source: peripheral blood mononuclear cells (PBMCs), taken when the disease was refractory, from a patient treated with antithyroid drugs. The receptors shown here come from a middle-aged woman with Graves disease. Both conserved end residues are part of each CDR3. The order of the fields is J gene, clone size, D gene, V gene, CDR3 protein, CDR3 DNA. The D gene is left open where the match is weak. Expanded clones get a size class; other rows say once, few or many, or leave the size out.

j_call: TRBJ2-7
clone_size: .
d_call: .
v_call: TRBV6-2/TRBV6-3
cdr3_aa: CASGRDSTREQYF
cdr3_nt: TGTGCCAGCGGCCGGGACTCCACGAGGGAGCAGTACTTC

j_call: TRBJ2-1
clone_size: few
d_call: .
v_call: TRBV28
cdr3_aa: CASSLVYNEQFF
cdr3_nt: TGTGCCAGCAGTTTGGTCTACAATGAGCAGTTCTTC

j_call: TRBJ2-5
clone_size: many
d_call: TRBD1
v_call: TRBV6-1
cdr3_aa: CASGQGEETQYF
cdr3_nt: TGTGCCAGCGGACAGGGTGAAGAGACCCAGTACTTC

j_call: TRBJ2-5
clone_size: many
d_call: .
v_call: TRBV7-8
cdr3_aa: CASSPLQETQYF
cdr3_nt: TGTGCCAGCAGCCCGCTACAAGAGACCCAGTACTTC

j_call: TRBJ2-7
clone_size: many
d_call: .
v_call: TRBV27
cdr3_aa: CASSTMLGSYEQYF
cdr3_nt: TGTGCCAGCAGTACCATGCTCGGCTCCTACGAGCAGTACTTC

j_call: TRBJ1-6
clone_size: many
d_call: .
v_call: TRBV7-8
cdr3_aa: CASSTLRSPLHF
cdr3_nt: TGTGCCAGCAGCACGCTTCGTTCACCCCTCCACTTT

j_call: TRBJ1-3
clone_size: .
d_call: .
v_call: TRBV15
cdr3_aa: CATSRDHGGTSGNTIYF
cdr3_nt: TGTGCCACCAGCAGAGATCATGGAGGAACTTCTGGAAACACCATATATTTT

j_call: TRBJ2-2
clone_size: few
d_call: TRBD2
v_call: TRBV9
cdr3_aa: CASSVVGLGAGELFF
cdr3_nt: TGTGCCAGCAGCGTAGTGGGACTAGGAGCCGGGGAGCTGTTTTTT

j_call: TRBJ2-2
clone_size: many
d_call: .
v_call: TRBV2
cdr3_aa: CASTAWGARTGELFF
cdr3_nt: TGTGCCAGCACCGCCTGGGGGGCGCGCACCGGGGAGCTGTTTTTT

j_call: TRBJ1-5
clone_size: few
d_call: TRBD1
v_call: TRBV12-3/TRBV12-4
cdr3_aa: CASSGQGVRGPNQPQHF
cdr3_nt: TGTGCCAGCAGTGGACAGGGCGTAAGGGGCCCCAATCAGCCCCAGCATTTT

j_call: TRBJ1-5
clone_size: few
d_call: .
v_call: TRBV3-1
cdr3_aa: CASSQAPGPGQPQHF
cdr3_nt: TGTGCCAGCAGCCAGGCTCCGGGACCCGGGCAGCCCCAGCATTTT

j_call: TRBJ1-6
clone_size: few
d_call: TRBD1
v_call: TRBV7-9
cdr3_aa: CASSQHRGGESPLHF
cdr3_nt: TGTGCCAGCAGCCAACACAGGGGTGGGGAATCACCCCTCCACTTT

j_call: TRBJ2-7
clone_size: many
d_call: .
v_call: TRBV27
cdr3_aa: CASSLSGFPYEQYF
cdr3_nt: TGTGCCAGCAGTTTATCTGGGTTCCCCTACGAGCAGTACTTC

j_call: TRBJ2-7
clone_size: many
d_call: TRBD1
v_call: TRBV2
cdr3_aa: CASSRQGVSYEQYF
cdr3_nt: TGTGCCAGCAGCCGACAGGGTGTTTCCTACGAGCAGTACTTC

j_call: TRBJ1-2
clone_size: many
d_call: TRBD1
v_call: TRBV7-2
cdr3_aa: CASSLTGTAYGYTF
cdr3_nt: TGTGCCAGCAGCTTAACCGGGACAGCCTATGGCTACACCTTC

j_call: TRBJ2-2
clone_size: many
d_call: .
v_call: TRBV2
cdr3_aa: CASRLTGELFF
cdr3_nt: TGTGCCAGCAGGCTTACCGGGGAGCTGTTTTTT

j_call: TRBJ2-7
clone_size: many
d_call: .
v_call: TRBV28
cdr3_aa: CASSDPRYEQYF
cdr3_nt: TGTGCCAGCAGTGACCCCAGATACGAGCAGTACTTC

j_call: TRBJ1-5
clone_size: .
d_call: .
v_call: TRBV5-1
cdr3_aa: CASSLGQRGQPQHF
cdr3_nt: TGCGCCAGCAGCCTCGGACAGCGTGGTCAGCCCCAGCATTTT

j_call: TRBJ1-2
clone_size: .
d_call: .
v_call: TRBV19
cdr3_aa: CASINRALWYGYTF
cdr3_nt: TGTGCCAGTATCAACAGGGCATTGTGGTATGGCTACACCTTC

j_call: TRBJ2-2
clone_size: .
d_call: .
v_call: TRBV29-1
cdr3_aa: CSVSGQLNTGELFF
cdr3_nt: TGCAGCGTGTCGGGACAATTGAACACCGGGGAGCTGTTTTTT

j_call: TRBJ1-1
clone_size: many
d_call: TRBD1
v_call: TRBV20-1
cdr3_aa: CSANSGQGRLWNTEAFF
cdr3_nt: TGCAGTGCTAATTCCGGACAGGGAAGGCTGTGGAACACTGAAGCTTTCTTT

j_call: TRBJ2-2
clone_size: .
d_call: TRBD1
v_call: TRBV5-4
cdr3_aa: CASSLAGRGPGELFF
cdr3_nt: TGTGCCAGCAGCTTGGCTGGCAGGGGGCCCGGGGAGCTGTTTTTT

j_call: TRBJ1-4
clone_size: .
d_call: TRBD1
v_call: TRBV6-1
cdr3_aa: CASRRQGRHEKLFF
cdr3_nt: TGTGCCAGCAGAAGACAGGGGCGCCATGAAAAACTGTTTTTT

j_call: TRBJ1-2
clone_size: many
d_call: .
v_call: TRBV28
cdr3_aa: CASSLDNYGYTF
cdr3_nt: TGTGCCAGCAGTTTAGATAACTATGGCTACACCTTC

j_call: TRBJ1-6
clone_size: many
d_call: .
v_call: TRBV28
cdr3_aa: CASSPLAGRGGYNSPLHF
cdr3_nt: TGTGCCAGCAGTCCCCTGGCGGGCCGAGGCGGGTATAATTCACCCCTCCACTTT

j_call: TRBJ1-4
clone_size: .
d_call: TRBD1
v_call: TRBV20-1
cdr3_aa: CSVGPRGQEKLFF
cdr3_nt: TGCAGTGTCGGGCCCAGGGGGCAGGAAAAACTGTTTTTT

j_call: TRBJ1-1
clone_size: few
d_call: .
v_call: TRBV30
cdr3_aa: CAWGGRLNTEAFF
cdr3_nt: TGTGCCTGGGGGGGACGTTTGAACACTGAAGCTTTCTTT